The entry below gives a single T cell receptor beta chain sequence along with its context. What it binds is unknown. The sample comes from a study of shared clonotypes between healthy human individuals. Study-wide points: Among non-shared clonotypes, generation probabilities were lower than among those shared by all four donors.

The V and J ends lost 4 bases and 3 bases respectively, with 16 bases between them. CDR1 MDHEN and CDR2 SYDVKM come from the germline V gene. This CDR3 contains 16 residues. Repertoires were generated with immunoSEQ multiplex PCR, while TCRdb's copy carries only in-frame clones and drops some. The table shows some 1,400,000 clones, with roughly 96% occurring only once. The sample was naive CD4+ T cells sorted from blood. Subset defined: CD45RA+ positively selected. The chain carries TRBV28 and TRBJ1-5; D may be TRBD1 (6 bases). The receptor was derived from a man aged 25-45 years in good health. The DNA for the CDR3 is TGTGCCAGCAGTTCAAGGAGGGGGGGTATCAATCAGCCCCAGCATTTT. It encodes CASSSRRGGINQPQHF.